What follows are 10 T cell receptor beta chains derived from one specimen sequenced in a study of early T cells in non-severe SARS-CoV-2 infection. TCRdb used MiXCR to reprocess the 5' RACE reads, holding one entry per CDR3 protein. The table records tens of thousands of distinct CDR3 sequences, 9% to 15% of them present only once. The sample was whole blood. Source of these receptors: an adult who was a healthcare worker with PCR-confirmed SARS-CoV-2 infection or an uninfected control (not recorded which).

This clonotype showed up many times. This chain's CDR3 is CASSPLAGVAGRETQYF. The CDR3 nucleotides are TGTGCCAGCTCACCCCTCGCCGGGGTAGCGGGTAGAGAGACCCAGTACTTC. The rearrangement links TRBV18 to TRBJ2-5, with 7 bases lining up with TRBD2. The CDR3 spans 17 residues. Trimming took 3 bases from V and 4 from J; bases not matched to a gene: 14. Germline V lookup: CDR1 KGHSH, CDR2 LQKENI.

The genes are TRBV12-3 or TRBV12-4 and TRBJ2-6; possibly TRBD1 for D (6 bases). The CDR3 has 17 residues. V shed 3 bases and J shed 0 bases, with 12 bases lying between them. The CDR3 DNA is TGTGCCAGCAGTTTGGACAGTGACAGCTCTGGGGCCAACGTCCTGACTTTC. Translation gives CASSLDSDSSGANVLTF.

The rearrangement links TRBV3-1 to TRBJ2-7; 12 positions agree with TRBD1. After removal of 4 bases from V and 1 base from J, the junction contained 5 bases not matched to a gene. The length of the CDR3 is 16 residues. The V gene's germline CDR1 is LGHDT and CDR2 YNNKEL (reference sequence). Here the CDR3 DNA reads TGTGCCAGCAGCCCCCCGGGACAGGGGGCATCCTACGAGCAGTACTTC. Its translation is CASSPPGQGASYEQYF.

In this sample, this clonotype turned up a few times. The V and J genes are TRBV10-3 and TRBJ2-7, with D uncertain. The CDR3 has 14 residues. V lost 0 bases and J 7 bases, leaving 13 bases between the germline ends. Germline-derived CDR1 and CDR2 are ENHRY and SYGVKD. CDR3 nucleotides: TGTGCCATCAGTGAGTCGGGTCCGGAAGGGGAGCAGTACTTC. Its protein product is CAISESGPEGEQYF.

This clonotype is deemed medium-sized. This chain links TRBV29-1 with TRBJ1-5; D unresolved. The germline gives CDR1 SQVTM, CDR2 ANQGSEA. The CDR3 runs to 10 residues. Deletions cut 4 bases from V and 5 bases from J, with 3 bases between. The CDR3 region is CSVGDQPQHF. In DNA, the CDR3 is TGCAGCGTTGGGGATCAGCCCCAGCATTTT.

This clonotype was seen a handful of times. CDR3 nucleotides: TGCAGCATGGAGGGACTAGCGGGGATCGCAGATACGCAGTATTTT. This sequence encodes CSMEGLAGIADTQYF. V gene TRBV20-1 combines with J gene TRBJ2-3; 13 bases fit TRBD2. The CDR3 is 15 residues long. Germline CDR1 reads DFQATT; CDR2 reads SNEGSKA (reference sequence).

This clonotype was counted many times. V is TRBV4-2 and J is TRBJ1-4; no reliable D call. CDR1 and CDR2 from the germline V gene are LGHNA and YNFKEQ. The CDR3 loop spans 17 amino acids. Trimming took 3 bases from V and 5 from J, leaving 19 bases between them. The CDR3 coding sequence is TGTGCCAGCAGCCAGGAACTCCCGGGAGAGTCCAATGAAAAACTGTTTTTT. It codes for CASSQELPGESNEKLFF.

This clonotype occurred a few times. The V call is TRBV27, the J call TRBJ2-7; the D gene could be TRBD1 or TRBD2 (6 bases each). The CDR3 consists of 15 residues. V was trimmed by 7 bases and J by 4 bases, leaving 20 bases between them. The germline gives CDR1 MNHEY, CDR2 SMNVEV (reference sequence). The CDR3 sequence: CASIPLLRGEYEQYF. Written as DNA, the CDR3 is TGTGCCAGCATCCCACTACTTAGGGGGGAATACGAGCAGTACTTC.

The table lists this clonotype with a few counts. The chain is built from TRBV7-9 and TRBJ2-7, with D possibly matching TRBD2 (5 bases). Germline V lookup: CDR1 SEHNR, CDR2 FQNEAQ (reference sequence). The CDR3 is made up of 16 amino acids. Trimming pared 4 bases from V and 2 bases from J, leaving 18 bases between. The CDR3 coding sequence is TGTGCCAGCAGCTATCTCTTAGGGAGTCGGACCTACGAGCAGTACTTC. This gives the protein CASSYLLGSRTYEQYF.

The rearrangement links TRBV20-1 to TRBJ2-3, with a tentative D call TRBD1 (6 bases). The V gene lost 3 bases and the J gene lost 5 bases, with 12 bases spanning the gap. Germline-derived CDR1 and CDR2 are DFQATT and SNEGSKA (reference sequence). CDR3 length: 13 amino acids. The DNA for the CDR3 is TGCAGTGCTAGGCCTGGGGGCGGAGATACGCAGTATTTT. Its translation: CSARPGGGDTQYF.